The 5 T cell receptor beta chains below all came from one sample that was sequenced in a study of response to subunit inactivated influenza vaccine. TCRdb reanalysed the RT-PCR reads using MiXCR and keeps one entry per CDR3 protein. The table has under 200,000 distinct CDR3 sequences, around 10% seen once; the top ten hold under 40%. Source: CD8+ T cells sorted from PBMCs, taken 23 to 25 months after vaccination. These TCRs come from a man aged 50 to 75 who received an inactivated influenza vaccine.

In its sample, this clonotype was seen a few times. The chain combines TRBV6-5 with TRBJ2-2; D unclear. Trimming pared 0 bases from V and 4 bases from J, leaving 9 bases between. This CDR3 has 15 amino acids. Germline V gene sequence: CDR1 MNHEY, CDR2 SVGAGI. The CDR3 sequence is CASSYSADFTGELFF. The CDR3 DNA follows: TGTGCCAGCAGTTACTCCGCCGACTTCACCGGGGAGCTGTTTTTT.

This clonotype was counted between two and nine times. The DNA for the CDR3 is TGTGCCAGCAGCTCTCGGAGCGGGAGGGGCACAGATACGCAGTATTTT. It specifies CASSSRSGRGTDTQYF. The V call is TRBV13, the J call TRBJ2-3; 10 bases agree with TRBD2. Germline CDR1 PRHDT, CDR2 FYEKMQ (reference sequence). The CDR3 contains 16 residues. The V segment lost 4 bases and the J segment 1 base; nucleotides outside the gene matches: 5.

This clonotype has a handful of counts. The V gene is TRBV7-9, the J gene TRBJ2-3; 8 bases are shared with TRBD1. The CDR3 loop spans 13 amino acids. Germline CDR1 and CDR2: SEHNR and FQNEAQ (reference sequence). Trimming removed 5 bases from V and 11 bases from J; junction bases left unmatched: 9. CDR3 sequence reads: CASSHRGTVMQYF. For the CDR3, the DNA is TGTGCCAGCAGCCACAGGGGGACAGTGATGCAGTATTTT. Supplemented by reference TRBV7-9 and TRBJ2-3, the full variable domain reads DTGVSQNPRHKITKRGQNVTFRCDPISEHNRLYWYRQTLGQGPEFLTYFQNEAQLEKSRLLSDRFSAERPKGSFSTLEIQRTEQGDSAMYLCASSHRGTVMQYFGPGTRLTVL.

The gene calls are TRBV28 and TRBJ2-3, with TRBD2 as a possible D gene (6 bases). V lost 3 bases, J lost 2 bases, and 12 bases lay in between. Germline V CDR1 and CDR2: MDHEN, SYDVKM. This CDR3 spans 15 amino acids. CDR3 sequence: CASSFSDYLTDTQYF. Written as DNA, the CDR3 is TGTGCCAGCAGTTTTTCGGACTATCTCACAGATACGCAGTATTTT.

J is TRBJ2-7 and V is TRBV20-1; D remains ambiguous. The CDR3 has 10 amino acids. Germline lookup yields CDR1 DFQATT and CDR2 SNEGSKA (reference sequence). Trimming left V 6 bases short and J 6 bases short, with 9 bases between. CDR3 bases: TGCAGTGCCCTAAAAGGCGAGCAGTACTTC. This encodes CSALKGEQYF.